The 20 T cell receptor beta chains below were found in one sample sequenced in a study of cytomegalovirus exposure and HLA in healthy donors. The PCR had 60 Vbeta and 13 Jbeta primers. This table comes from immunoSEQ multiplex PCR, and its TCRdb copy is limited to in-frame clones, with some not included. The table records about 200,000 clones, around four fifths of them present only once. The sequencing sample was made of PBMCs. All receptors derive from a woman aged 40 to 50 in good health and CMV-seronegative.

The V and J genes are TRBV4-1 and TRBJ2-3, with TRBD1 as a possible D gene (6 bases). The ends were cut back, 0 bases at V and 4 bases at J, with 14 bases in the middle. Germline CDR1 MGHRA, CDR2 YSYEKL. This CDR3 contains 16 residues. The DNA of the CDR3 is TGCGCCAGCAGCCAAGACCGTTACAGGGCCTCAGATACGCAGTATTTT. Translating it yields CASSQDRYRASDTQYF.

In this sample, this clone turned up a few times. The chain carries TRBV25-1 and TRBJ1-1; no clear D. Germline lookup yields CDR1 MGHDK and CDR2 SYGVNS. With 6 bases removed from V and 4 bases from J, the gap between germline ends came to 15 bases. The CDR3 runs 14 residues. The CDR3 reads CASSFDNYGTEAFF. CDR3 DNA: TGTGCCAGCAGCTTTGACAATTACGGCACTGAAGCTTTCTTT.

This clone was counted between two and nine times. The chain is built from TRBV14 and TRBJ2-7; possibly TRBD1 for D (6 bases). The CDR3 has 16 amino acids. V shed 4 bases and J shed 9 bases, with 25 bases lying between them. Per germline, CDR1 SGHDN and CDR2 FVKESK. The CDR3 DNA is TGTGCCAGCAGCCCGGACCGGGACATAGTCATGTATGGGCAGTACTTC. It translates to CASSPDRDIVMYGQYF.

The chain combines TRBV6-5 with TRBJ2-3, with TRBD2 matching 8 bases. Looked up from germline, CDR1 is MNHEY and CDR2 is SVGAGI. The junction had 12 bases not matched to a gene; V was cut back by 2 bases and J by 8 bases. The CDR3 contains 16 residues. CDR3 residues: CASSYRLAGPMGTQYF. The DNA of the CDR3 is TGTGCCAGCAGTTACAGGCTAGCGGGCCCCATGGGTACGCAGTATTTT.

This chain uses TRBV5-6 with TRBJ1-2; no clear D gene. The length of the CDR3 is 13 residues. Germline V gives CDR1 SGHDT, CDR2 YYEEEE. Trimming took 2 bases from V and 4 from J, leaving 9 bases between them. The CDR3 spells CASSLTPPYGYTF. The CDR3 DNA is TGTGCCAGCAGCTTAACACCTCCCTATGGCTACACCTTC.

This CDR3 is CASSLVTGSEAFF. The CDR3 DNA reads as TGCGCCAGCAGCTTAGTGACAGGGTCTGAAGCTTTCTTT. The chain links TRBV5-1 to TRBJ1-1; 7 nucleotides line up with TRBD1. This CDR3 has 13 residues. Unmatched junction bases numbered 4, after V lost 2 bases and J lost 6 bases. The V gene's germline CDR1 is SGHRS and CDR2 YFSETQ. The complete variable domain, with remaining parts taken from reference TRBV5-1 and TRBJ1-1, reads KAGVTQTPRYLIKTRGQQVTLSCSPISGHRSVSWYQQTPGQGLQFLFEYFSETQRNKGNFPGRFSGRQFSNSRSEMNVSTLELGDSALYLCASSLVTGSEAFFGQGTRLTVV.

The chain is built from TRBV6-5 and TRBJ2-7, with TRBD2 identical over 12 bases. This CDR3 region has 16 residues. J gave up 2 bases and V 6 bases, and 8 bases lay outside the gene matches. Germline lookup yields CDR1 MNHEY and CDR2 SVGAGI. The DNA for the CDR3 is TGTGCCAGCAGATACCTCTGGACTAGCGGGACCTACGAGCAGTACTTC. Translation gives CASRYLWTSGTYEQYF.

The chain joins TRBV27 to TRBJ2-2; D is ambiguous. The CDR3 sequence is 11 residues long. CDR1 and CDR2 (germline): MNHEY, SMNVEV (reference sequence). The V end was cut by 6 bases, the J end by 5 bases, with 4 bases between. The CDR3 bases are TGTGCCAGCAGCAAAACCGGGGAGCTGTTTTTT. Amino acids: CASSKTGELFF.

This clone has a handful of counts. The chain joins TRBV7-9 to TRBJ1-1; D perhaps matches TRBD1 (5 bases). CDR3 length: 16 amino acids. CDR1 is SEHNR and CDR2 is FQNEAQ in the germline V gene (reference sequence). Between the trimmed V and J ends, which lost 2 bases and 1 base, there was a span of 14 bases. The CDR3, as DNA: TGTGCCAGCAGCTTATTCTTGGGGGGGTGGAACACTGAAGCTTTCTTT. Translating it yields CASSLFLGGWNTEAFF.

This rearrangement joins TRBV30 to TRBJ2-7; 10 bases align to TRBD2. V lost 0 bases to trimming and J lost 2 bases; unmatched junction nucleotides: 1. From germline, CDR1 is GTSNPN and CDR2 SVGIG (reference sequence). This CDR3 is 14 amino acids long. The CDR3 protein is CAWSVLAGPYEQYF. In DNA form, the CDR3 reads TGTGCCTGGAGTGTACTAGCGGGACCCTACGAGCAGTACTTC.

The rearrangement joins TRBV9 to TRBJ2-7; 7 nucleotides agree with TRBD2. This CDR3 contains 14 residues. V was clipped by 5 bases and J by 3 bases; unmatched bases: 8. Germline V gene lookup returns CDR1 SGDLS and CDR2 YYNGEE. The CDR3, as DNA: TGTGCCAGCAGTCCGACTAGCACTCGCTACGAGCAGTACTTC. Amino acid sequence: CASSPTSTRYEQYF.

The chain employs TRBV30 and TRBJ2-1; 8 nucleotides align to TRBD1. With V trimmed by 6 bases and J by 7 bases, 5 bases remained unmatched. Germline V gene sequence: CDR1 GTSNPN, CDR2 SVGIG (reference sequence). CDR3 size: 12 residues. The CDR3 region is CACDRGRNEQFF. The CDR3 DNA reads TGTGCCTGTGACAGGGGTCGGAATGAGCAGTTCTTC.

V and J are TRBV9 and TRBJ2-2, with TRBD2 matching over 9 bases. Germline V gene data show CDR1 as SGDLS and CDR2 as YYNGEE. There are 17 residues in the CDR3. V trimming: 0 bases; J trimming: 7 bases; junction bases outside the gene matches: 10. As DNA, the CDR3 is TGTGCCAGCAGCGTAGCTGGGGCGGGAGGGCCCGGCGGGGAGCTGTTTTTT. Amino acid sequence: CASSVAGAGGPGGELFF.

The chain recombines TRBV6-5 with TRBJ2-7; D remains ambiguous. CDR3 size: 14 residues. CDR1 and CDR2 (germline): MNHEY, SVGAGI. V lost 2 bases to trimming and J lost 0 bases, with 8 bases between them. CDR3 coding DNA: TGTGCCAGCAGTTACGATCCAGACTCCTACGAGCAGTACTTC. This gives the protein CASSYDPDSYEQYF.

The V gene is TRBV4-1, the J gene TRBJ2-7, with 7 bases matching TRBD1. The CDR3 is 14 residues long. V lost 4 bases, J lost 1 base, and 4 bases stayed unmatched. Germline V CDR1 and CDR2: MGHRA, YSYEKL. CDR3 nucleotide sequence: TGCGCCAGCAGCCCCGGGACAGCTTCCTACGAGCAGTACTTC. Its protein is CASSPGTASYEQYF.

This rearrangement joins TRBV5-1 to TRBJ2-7; 9 bases match TRBD1. The CDR3 runs 16 residues. V gave up 3 bases and J gave up 0 bases; unmatched junction bases: 7. The germline V gene has CDR1 SGHRS and CDR2 YFSETQ. CDR3 protein: CASSYGQGRSSYEQYF. CDR3 DNA: TGCGCCAGCAGCTACGGACAGGGGAGGAGCTCCTACGAGCAGTACTTC.

The chain combines TRBV2 with TRBJ2-3; 13 nucleotides agree with TRBD2. Germline CDR1 reads SNHLY; CDR2 reads FYNNEI. J was trimmed by 13 bases and V by 5 bases; bases with no gene match: 6. The CDR3 extends over 13 amino acids. CDR3 DNA sequence: TGTGCCAGCAGTAGGACTAGCGGGAGATGGGAGTATTTT. As protein: CASSRTSGRWEYF. The full variable domain, its missing parts supplied by reference TRBV2 and TRBJ2-3, is EPEVTQTPSHQVTQMGQEVILRCVPISNHLYFYWYRQILGQKVEFLVSFYNNEISEKSEIFDDQFSVERPDGSNFTLKIRSTKLEDSAMYFCASSRTSGRWEYFGPGTRLTVL.

This clone appeared once. This chain links TRBV5-8 with TRBJ1-1, with D perhaps matching TRBD1 (6 bases). With 4 bases removed from V and 5 bases from J, the gap between germline ends came to 12 bases. From germline, CDR1 is SGHTS and CDR2 YDEGEE. The CDR3 is 13 amino acids. Written as DNA, the CDR3 is TGTGCCAGCAGCCTTTTCAGGGGTACTGAAGCTTTCTTT. This translates into CASSLFRGTEAFF.

This clone was counted a single time. The J gene is TRBJ1-2, the V gene TRBV7-9; tentatively, D is TRBD1 (5 bases). Germline values: CDR1 SEHNR, CDR2 FQNEAQ (reference sequence). V was cut by 2 bases and J by 4 bases, with 14 bases left in between. The CDR3 is made up of 15 amino acids. The CDR3, as DNA: TGTGCCAGCAGCTTAATGGATGGGGCCGGCTATGGCTACACCTTC. Its translation is CASSLMDGAGYGYTF. Complete variable domain (other parts from reference TRBV7-9 and TRBJ1-2): DTGVSQNPRHKITKRGQNVTFRCDPISEHNRLYWYRQTLGQGPEFLTYFQNEAQLEKSRLLSDRFSAERPKGSFSTLEIQRTEQGDSAMYLCASSLMDGAGYGYTFGSGTRLTVV.

V gene TRBV2 combines with J gene TRBJ2-1; TRBD2 matches 10 bases. The CDR3 length is 16 residues. The trim removed 4 bases at V and 0 bases at J, leaving 3 bases unmatched. Germline assignment: CDR1 SNHLY and CDR2 FYNNEI. The CDR3 DNA sequence: TGTGCCAGCAGTGGGATAGCGGGAGGCTCCTACAATGAGCAGTTCTTC. As protein: CASSGIAGGSYNEQFF.